Each of the 13 T cell receptor beta chains below was sequenced from the same sample in a study of cytomegalovirus exposure and HLA in healthy donors. The primer mix had 60 Vbeta and 13 Jbeta primers. Produced via immunoSEQ multiplex PCR; TCRdb's table is partial and in-frame only. The table records 250,000 or so clones, more than 70% of them present only once. Sequencing used PBMCs. Receptors were obtained from a human donor in good health.

The V gene is TRBV5-1, the J gene TRBJ2-5, with TRBD2 matching 7 bases. There are 15 residues in the CDR3. Per germline, CDR1 SGHRS and CDR2 YFSETQ. Unmatched junction bases numbered 10, after V lost 4 bases and J lost 4 bases. The CDR3 protein is CASSPAGRESETQYF. The DNA of the CDR3 is TGCGCCAGCAGCCCGGCCGGGCGGGAGTCAGAGACCCAGTACTTC. The whole variable domain, remainder taken from reference TRBV5-1 and TRBJ2-5, is KAGVTQTPRYLIKTRGQQVTLSCSPISGHRSVSWYQQTPGQGLQFLFEYFSETQRNKGNFPGRFSGRQFSNSRSEMNVSTLELGDSALYLCASSPAGRESETQYFGPGTRLLVL.

This sequence joins TRBV19 and TRBJ1-2, with 7 bases that match TRBD1. The CDR3 is made up of 16 amino acids. Germline assignment: CDR1 LNHDA and CDR2 SQIVND (reference sequence). V was clipped by 4 bases and J by 2 bases; unmatched bases: 10. DNA of the CDR3: TGTGCCAGTAGTACTCCGGGACAGATAGTAAACTATGGCTACACCTTC. It encodes CASSTPGQIVNYGYTF.

The V and J genes are TRBV28 and TRBJ2-4; 11 nucleotides align to TRBD1. The V gene end was trimmed by 4 bases and the J gene end by 8 bases; junction bases not matched to a gene: 7. Germline V gene lookup returns CDR1 MDHEN and CDR2 SYDVKM. This CDR3 is built from 15 residues. As DNA, the CDR3 is TGTGCCAGCAGTTCTCACGGACAGGGGGCTGACATTCAGTACTTC. This translates into CASSSHGQGADIQYF.

The rearrangement joins TRBV2 to TRBJ1-2, with D hard to call. Germline values: CDR1 SNHLY, CDR2 FYNNEI. This CDR3 region has 14 residues. With 5 bases removed from V and 5 bases from J, the gap between germline ends came to 15 bases. The CDR3 spells CASSSGGGIYGYTF. DNA for the CDR3: TGTGCCAGCAGTTCGGGCGGAGGGATTTATGGCTACACCTTC.

The chain recombines TRBV4-1 with TRBJ1-1; D remains ambiguous. This CDR3 comprises 17 residues. Trimming took 0 bases from V and 1 from J, leaving 15 bases between them. In germline, CDR1 is MGHRA, CDR2 YSYEKL. CDR3 nucleotide sequence: TGCGCCAGCAGCCAAGAAGAATACGGGATTGCGAACACTGAAGCTTTCTTT. Amino acid sequence: CASSQEEYGIANTEAFF.

V usage is TRBV9 and J usage is TRBJ2-1; D remains unclear. CDR3 size: 12 residues. Per the germline V gene, CDR1 is SGDLS and CDR2 is YYNGEE. Trimming removed 4 bases at V and 3 bases at J, with 5 bases between. The CDR3 is CASSPGYNEQFF. The CDR3 bases are TGTGCCAGCAGCCCAGGCTACAATGAGCAGTTCTTC.

This chain links TRBV19 with TRBJ2-5; D perhaps matches TRBD2 (5 bases). The CDR3 consists of 14 residues. The germline V gene has CDR1 LNHDA and CDR2 SQIVND (reference sequence). V lost 1 base and J lost 5, with 11 bases in between. For the CDR3, the DNA is TGTGCCAGTAGTATAGCAGACGGGAAGGAGACCCAGTACTTC. Translated, it gives CASSIADGKETQYF.

The V gene is TRBV2, the J gene TRBJ2-7; 10 bases fit TRBD1. This CDR3 has 14 amino acids. Germline V gene lookup returns CDR1 SNHLY and CDR2 FYNNEI. The V and J ends lost 6 bases and 5 bases, in that order; junction bases with no gene match: 7. This chain's CDR3 is CASSKGQGKNEQYF. The CDR3 coding sequence is TGTGCCAGCAGCAAGGGACAGGGGAAAAACGAGCAGTACTTC.

The CDR3 region has the DNA TGTGCCAGCAGCGCCAACACGAATTTTAACTATGGCTACACCTTC. This sequence encodes CASSANTNFNYGYTF. This chain joins TRBV9 and TRBJ1-2; D gene ambiguous. Per germline, CDR1 SGDLS and CDR2 YYNGEE. Trimming stripped 3 bases from V and 1 base from J, with 13 bases between. The length of the CDR3 is 15 residues.

This chain links TRBV11-3 with TRBJ2-3; 11 bases are shared with TRBD2. There are 15 residues in the CDR3. Germline CDR1 is SGHNT and CDR2 is YENEEA. J lost 2 bases, V lost 4 bases, and 2 bases had no gene match. The CDR3 protein is CASSSGLADTDTQYF. Here the CDR3 DNA reads TGTGCCAGCAGCTCGGGACTAGCGGACACAGATACGCAGTATTTT. Drawing the rest from reference TRBV11-3 and TRBJ2-3, the complete variable domain is EAGVVQSPRYKIIEKKQPVAFWCNPISGHNTLYWYLQNLGQGPELLIRYENEEAVDDSQLPKDRFSAERLKGVDSTLKIQPAELGDSAVYLCASSSGLADTDTQYFGPGTRLTVL.

The chain uses TRBV4-1 and TRBJ2-7, with TRBD1 matching over 8 bases. V was clipped by 5 bases and J by 3 bases; unmatched bases: 9. The germline V gene encodes CDR1 MGHRA and CDR2 YSYEKL. This CDR3 contains 15 residues. DNA for the CDR3: TGCGCCAGCAGCGATCCCCCGACAGGGGACTACGAGCAGTACTTC. It specifies CASSDPPTGDYEQYF.

This clone was counted a few times. The V call is TRBV7-2, the J call TRBJ2-1; 14 nucleotides align to TRBD2. This CDR3 has 18 amino acids. Germline CDR1 SGHTA, CDR2 FQGNSA. Trimming removed 5 bases from V and 7 bases from J; junction bases left unmatched: 13. For the CDR3, the DNA is TGTGCCAGCAGCGAGCCCGGGACTAGCGGGAGATCGGGTAATGAGCAGTTCTTC. It codes for CASSEPGTSGRSGNEQFF.

This chain links TRBV4-1 with TRBJ2-1, with 8 bases that match TRBD2. Germline-derived CDR1 and CDR2 are MGHRA and YSYEKL. This CDR3 contains 16 residues. The junction had 8 bases not matched to a gene; V was cut back by 3 bases and J by 4 bases. CDR3: CASSQVGGVKYNEQFF. The CDR3, as DNA: TGCGCCAGCAGCCAGGTCGGGGGGGTAAAGTACAATGAGCAGTTCTTC.